These T cell receptor beta chains were read from a single sample in a study of cytomegalovirus exposure and HLA in healthy donors. Clones were sequenced by immunoSEQ multiplex PCR, and TCRdb holds only the in-frame ones, with some missing. The sample consists of 150,000 to 200,000 clones, 70% to 90% of them appearing once. The specimen was PBMCs. These receptors came from a woman between 18 and 30 years old in good health and CMV-seronegative. Both conserved end residues are part of each CDR3. Fields, in order: V gene, clone size, D gene, J gene, CDR3 DNA, CDR3 protein. The D gene is left open where the match is weak. The listing skips clone size in some rows; elsewhere it reads once, few, many or a size class.

v_call: TRBV5-4
clone_size: -
d_call: -
j_call: TRBJ1-1
cdr3_nt: TGTGCCAGCAGCTTGGCGCTCGGGAACACTGAAGCTTTCTTT
cdr3_aa: CASSLALGNTEAFF

v_call: TRBV2
clone_size: many
d_call: -
j_call: TRBJ1-5
cdr3_nt: TGTGCCAGCAGTGGAAAGCTTCCTGATCGCAATCAGCCCCAGCATTTT
cdr3_aa: CASSGKLPDRNQPQHF

v_call: TRBV27
clone_size: -
d_call: -
j_call: TRBJ1-3
cdr3_nt: TGTGCCAGCAGTCTACAGGGCTCTGGAAACACCATATATTTT
cdr3_aa: CASSLQGSGNTIYF

v_call: TRBV27
clone_size: -
d_call: -
j_call: TRBJ2-1
cdr3_nt: TGTGCCAGCAGTTACGGACAGTCGGGTGAGCAGTTCTTC
cdr3_aa: CASSYGQSGEQFF

v_call: TRBV19
clone_size: -
d_call: TRBD1
j_call: TRBJ2-2
cdr3_nt: TGTGCCAGTAAGGGACAGAGCACCGGGGAGCTGTTTTTT
cdr3_aa: CASKGQSTGELFF

v_call: TRBV2
clone_size: -
d_call: TRBD1
j_call: TRBJ1-5
cdr3_nt: TGTGCCAGCAACTTCGGGACAGGGGATTTTCAGCCCCAGCATTTT
cdr3_aa: CASNFGTGDFQPQHF

v_call: TRBV11-2
clone_size: once
d_call: TRBD2
j_call: TRBJ2-1
cdr3_nt: TGTGCCAGCAGCGCCGGACTAGCGGTCCCGGGGGAGCAGTTCTTC
cdr3_aa: CASSAGLAVPGEQFF

v_call: TRBV19
clone_size: once
d_call: TRBD1
j_call: TRBJ1-2
cdr3_nt: TGTGCCAGTAGTTCCCCAGGGGGACGGGCTCGTGGCTACACCTTC
cdr3_aa: CASSSPGGRARGYTF

v_call: TRBV29-1
clone_size: -
d_call: -
j_call: TRBJ2-7
cdr3_nt: TGCAGCGTTCAGACCGGGACCTACGAGCAGTACTTC
cdr3_aa: CSVQTGTYEQYF

v_call: TRBV7-9
clone_size: -
d_call: -
j_call: TRBJ2-2
cdr3_nt: TGTGCCAGCAGCATATGGCGCGGGTCGAACACCGGGGAGCTGTTTTTT
cdr3_aa: CASSIWRGSNTGELFF

v_call: TRBV5-5
clone_size: -
d_call: -
j_call: TRBJ1-2
cdr3_nt: TGTGCCAGCAGCTTGACTTTTCAGGGGAACTACGACTACACCTTC
cdr3_aa: CASSLTFQGNYDYTF

v_call: TRBV7-9
clone_size: -
d_call: -
j_call: TRBJ1-4
cdr3_nt: TGTGCCAGCAGCCCATCCCGGAGCGAAAAACTGTTTTTT
cdr3_aa: CASSPSRSEKLFF

v_call: TRBV5-1
clone_size: few
d_call: -
j_call: TRBJ2-7
cdr3_nt: TGCGCCAGCAGCTTCCCGGACGGGAGAAGTTCGAGCGGTCGGTACGAGCAGTACTTC
cdr3_aa: CASSFPDGRSSSGRYEQYF

v_call: TRBV20-1
clone_size: -
d_call: TRBD1
j_call: TRBJ2-7
cdr3_nt: TGCAGTGCCCGGGACAGCTGGGAGCAGTACTTC
cdr3_aa: CSARDSWEQYF

v_call: TRBV19
clone_size: -
d_call: -
j_call: TRBJ1-4
cdr3_nt: TGTGCCAGTAGTATAAACAGGGAGACTAATGAAAAACTGTTTTTT
cdr3_aa: CASSINRETNEKLFF

v_call: TRBV11-2
clone_size: -
d_call: -
j_call: TRBJ2-7
cdr3_nt: TGTGCCAGCAGCTTACGGCTCACGGGGGTTAACTACGAGCAGTACTTC
cdr3_aa: CASSLRLTGVNYEQYF

v_call: TRBV9
clone_size: once
d_call: -
j_call: TRBJ1-1
cdr3_nt: TGTGCCAGCAGCGTAGGACTTTGGACTGAAGCTTTCTTT
cdr3_aa: CASSVGLWTEAFF

v_call: TRBV2
clone_size: -
d_call: -
j_call: TRBJ1-5
cdr3_nt: TGTGCCAGCTGTAACGGAGCCCATCAGCCCCAGCATTTT
cdr3_aa: CASCNGAHQPQHF

v_call: TRBV21-1
clone_size: few
d_call: -
j_call: TRBJ2-6
cdr3_nt: TGTGCCAGCAGCAAAGAGAGGGGGCCCCGCTCTGGGGCCAACGTCCTGACTTTC
cdr3_aa: CASSKERGPRSGANVLTF

v_call: TRBV28
clone_size: -
d_call: -
j_call: TRBJ2-5
cdr3_nt: TGTGCCAGCAGTTTCCTCGGACAGACAAAGACCCAAGAGACCCAGTACTTC
cdr3_aa: CASSFLGQTKTQETQYF

v_call: TRBV7-2
clone_size: -
d_call: -
j_call: TRBJ2-3
cdr3_nt: TGTGCCAGCGGGGCGGGACTCACAGATACGCAGTATTTT
cdr3_aa: CASGAGLTDTQYF

v_call: TRBV5-1
clone_size: -
d_call: -
j_call: TRBJ2-5
cdr3_nt: TGCGCCAGCAGCTCTGGCAACTCTCGGGTTACCCGGGAGACCCAGTACTTC
cdr3_aa: CASSSGNSRVTRETQYF

v_call: TRBV7-2
clone_size: few
d_call: -
j_call: TRBJ2-7
cdr3_nt: TGTGCCAGCAGCGGGCGGAAAGACAGATACGAGCAGTACTTC
cdr3_aa: CASSGRKDRYEQYF

v_call: TRBV5-1
clone_size: -
d_call: -
j_call: TRBJ1-6
cdr3_nt: TGCGCCAGCAGCTTGGAGCACAGAACATCAACATATAATTCACCCCTCCACTTT
cdr3_aa: CASSLEHRTSTYNSPLHF

v_call: TRBV18
clone_size: once
d_call: -
j_call: TRBJ2-5
cdr3_nt: TGTGCCAGCTCACTCGGCAGGATAGAGACCCAGTACTTC
cdr3_aa: CASSLGRIETQYF

v_call: TRBV7-9
clone_size: -
d_call: TRBD1
j_call: TRBJ1-1
cdr3_nt: TGTGCCAGCAGCCCCGGACAGGGAGAAGGGAGCACTGAAGCTTTCTTT
cdr3_aa: CASSPGQGEGSTEAFF

v_call: TRBV13
clone_size: -
d_call: -
j_call: TRBJ2-7
cdr3_nt: TGTGCCAGCAGCTTCAATCGCCGCTACTACGAGCAGTACTTC
cdr3_aa: CASSFNRRYYEQYF

v_call: TRBV10-3
clone_size: once
d_call: -
j_call: TRBJ2-2
cdr3_nt: TGTGCCATCAGGCCTACCGTGGGGGCGCAAAGTCAAACCGGGGAGCTGTTTTTT
cdr3_aa: CAIRPTVGAQSQTGELFF

v_call: TRBV6-1
clone_size: few
d_call: TRBD1
j_call: TRBJ1-5
cdr3_nt: TGTGCCAGCAGAGGACAGGGAAATAGCAATCAGCCCCAGCATTTT
cdr3_aa: CASRGQGNSNQPQHF

v_call: TRBV29-1
clone_size: few
d_call: -
j_call: TRBJ2-4
cdr3_nt: TGCAGCGTTGCAGGGGCCAGCATAAAAAACATTCAGTACTTC
cdr3_aa: CSVAGASIKNIQYF

v_call: TRBV2
clone_size: -
d_call: TRBD1
j_call: TRBJ2-7
cdr3_nt: TGTGCCAGCAGTACAGGGGCCTACGAGCAGTACTTC
cdr3_aa: CASSTGAYEQYF

v_call: TRBV27
clone_size: -
d_call: TRBD2
j_call: TRBJ2-1
cdr3_nt: TGTGCCAGCAGTTCAGGACTAGCGGGGGGGCATGAGCAGTTCTTC
cdr3_aa: CASSSGLAGGHEQFF

v_call: TRBV6-5
clone_size: -
d_call: TRBD1
j_call: TRBJ1-5
cdr3_nt: TGTGCCAGCAGTTACTCGGGGACAGGCAATCAGCCCCAGCATTTT
cdr3_aa: CASSYSGTGNQPQHF

v_call: TRBV7-2
clone_size: once
d_call: TRBD2
j_call: TRBJ2-7
cdr3_nt: TGTGCCAGCAGCCCGACCCCCCCCCTAGCGGGAGGAACCTACGAGCAGTACTTC
cdr3_aa: CASSPTPPLAGGTYEQYF

v_call: TRBV6-1
clone_size: -
d_call: TRBD1
j_call: TRBJ1-2
cdr3_nt: TGTGCCAGCAGCGCCGGGACAGCGGCTAACTATGGCTACACCTTC
cdr3_aa: CASSAGTAANYGYTF

v_call: TRBV9
clone_size: -
d_call: TRBD2
j_call: TRBJ2-7
cdr3_nt: TGTGCCAGCAGCCTAGGGGGGACTAGCTACGAGCAGTACTTC
cdr3_aa: CASSLGGTSYEQYF

v_call: TRBV7-9
clone_size: few
d_call: -
j_call: TRBJ2-7
cdr3_nt: TGTGCCAGCAGCTCGGCCTACGAGCAGTACTTC
cdr3_aa: CASSSAYEQYF

v_call: TRBV15
clone_size: -
d_call: TRBD2
j_call: TRBJ2-1
cdr3_nt: TGTGCCACCAGCGCCCCGGGACTAGCGGCCCGCTACAATGAGCAGTTCTTC
cdr3_aa: CATSAPGLAARYNEQFF

v_call: TRBV28
clone_size: -
d_call: TRBD2
j_call: TRBJ2-7
cdr3_nt: TGTGCCAGCAGTCCCTCGGGGGGGGCTGGGTACGAGCAGTACTTC
cdr3_aa: CASSPSGGAGYEQYF

v_call: TRBV13
clone_size: -
d_call: TRBD1
j_call: TRBJ2-1
cdr3_nt: TGTGCCAGCAGCTTACGGGACAGCCCCTACAATGAGCAGTTCTTC
cdr3_aa: CASSLRDSPYNEQFF